Listed below are T cell receptor beta chains from one sample, sequenced in a study of Ad26.COV2.S vaccination and SARS-CoV-2 variants. Repertoires were generated with immunoSEQ multiplex PCR, while TCRdb's copy carries only in-frame clones and drops some. The table lists 350,000 to 400,000 clones, 70% to 90% of them singletons. The input for sequencing was peripheral blood, taken in a trial of Ad26.COV2.S vaccine versus placebo. These receptors were taken from a person aged 18-60 years who received the Ad26.COV2.S COVID-19 vaccine or a placebo. Both conserved end residues are part of each CDR3.

CDR3	length	V	J
CASSLEGTSGSETQYF	16	TRBV5-1	TRBJ2-5
CASSYLAPNKNIQYF	15	TRBV6-6	TRBJ2-4
CASSVVGGAYTQYF	14	TRBV9	TRBJ2-3
CASGGEGGNQPQHF	14	TRBV10-2	TRBJ1-5
CASTITGQDYGYTF	14	TRBV19	TRBJ1-2
CASSQGDSSNTEAFF	15	TRBV4-1	TRBJ1-1
CASSQALLGETQYF	14	TRBV19	TRBJ2-5
CASSQDGDTEAFF	13	TRBV4-1	TRBJ1-1
CASSESGAGNEQFF	14	TRBV10-1	TRBJ2-1
CASSQLPAGAETQYF	15	TRBV4-1	TRBJ2-5
CASSLSGQAFNQPQHF	16	TRBV27	TRBJ1-5
CASSLWDSRTGELFF	15	TRBV7-9	TRBJ2-2
CASSEISGEETQYF	14	TRBV6-1	TRBJ2-5
CASSEGGSYNSPLHF	15	TRBV10-1	TRBJ1-6
CASSQVVPGQKNEQFF	16	TRBV4-1	TRBJ2-1
CASSASGGPYTGELFF	16	TRBV9	TRBJ2-2
CAIRERDRGFEAFF	14	TRBV10-3	TRBJ1-1
CASSSGLFSSYEQYF	15	TRBV3-1/TRBV3-2	TRBJ2-7
CASSYSPQGAASSYNSPLHF	20	TRBV6-2/TRBV6-3	TRBJ1-6
CASSIRGDSLITDTQYF	17	TRBV19	TRBJ2-3
CASSFMFEQYF	11	TRBV7-2	TRBJ2-7
CASSQMDRAYNSPLHF	16	TRBV4-1	TRBJ1-6
CSVPLPGGETQYF	13	TRBV29-1	TRBJ2-5
CASLSAGVHGYTF	13	TRBV19	TRBJ1-2
CASSWLFNQPQHF	13	TRBV5-5	TRBJ1-5
CASSEGWAGYYGYTF	15	TRBV6-1	TRBJ1-2
CASRPNGIYNEQFF	14	TRBV7-8	TRBJ2-1
CASSYGGTGNEKLFF	15	TRBV5-4	TRBJ1-4
CAITQESGELFF	12	TRBV10-3	TRBJ2-2
CASSADRGQPQHF	13	TRBV6-4	TRBJ1-5
CASSRVGGLNTEAFF	15	TRBV7-2	TRBJ1-1
CASSLDPGGMNTEAFF	16	TRBV5-1	TRBJ1-1
CATLWASGGIETQYF	15	TRBV30	TRBJ2-5